Listed below are T cell receptor beta chains from one sample, sequenced in a study of Graves' ophthalmopathy and Graves' hyperthyroidism. A single record per CDR3 protein comes from TCRdb applying MiXCR to the multiplex PCR reads. The table records some 350,000 distinct CDR3 sequences, 17% of them present only once. The material sequenced was peripheral blood. These receptors were taken from an adult woman with stable Graves' hyperthyroidism. CDR3s include the opening cysteine and the closing phenylalanine or tryptophan. Not every row has a clone size; where given, it reads once, few, many or a size class.

V,J,size,CDR3
TRBV29-1,TRBJ2-7,many,CSVGTGAYEQYF
TRBV20-1,TRBJ2-1,many,CSARDPAGDNNEQFF
TRBV6-2/TRBV6-3,TRBJ1-2,many,CASSYPEASWGYTF
TRBV30,TRBJ1-3,many,CAWSWAGLGNTIYF
TRBV12-3/TRBV12-4,TRBJ2-4,many,CASSLAPPGLGGKYF
TRBV11-2,TRBJ2-4,-,CASSLVVGDNIKYF
TRBV25-1,TRBJ1-6,-,CASSGQVSPLHF
TRBV12-3/TRBV12-4,TRBJ1-1,many,CASSPPNGWNTEAFF
TRBV2,TRBJ1-1,many,CASRGQKSEAFF
TRBV5-4,TRBJ1-1,many,CASRKIGQSNTEAFF
TRBV28,TRBJ2-4,many,CASRGFLFQNIQYF
TRBV3-1,TRBJ1-1,many,CASSQAGARAFF
TRBV28,TRBJ1-5,many,CASSLPQVSNQPQHF
TRBV9,TRBJ1-2,many,CASSVGTLRDGYTF
TRBV4-3,TRBJ2-7,many,CASSQVAGGPGEQYF
TRBV12-3/TRBV12-4,TRBJ1-5,-,CASSMGAGGHIDNQPQHF
TRBV3-1,TRBJ2-5,many,CASSLGTGGILETQYF
TRBV28,TRBJ2-7,many,CASSLYPAGGVDEQYF
TRBV28,TRBJ1-5,many,CASSPTLLSRGPGNQPQHF
TRBV27,TRBJ2-7,many,CASSGLAGLYEQYF
TRBV11-2,TRBJ2-1,-,CASSSPSGRAFDEQFF
TRBV12-3/TRBV12-4,TRBJ2-2,few,CASSQKYQGPGELFF
TRBV7-2,TRBJ2-5,many,CASSFGQPVRQETQYF
TRBV19,TRBJ1-5,many,CASSRGQAYNQPQHF
TRBV6-1,TRBJ2-2,few,CASSPHRDKNTGELFF
TRBV20-1,TRBJ2-7,many,CSAQDVTGAYEQYF
TRBV7-8,TRBJ1-5,many,CASSLGQVGNQPQHF
TRBV4-3,TRBJ2-6,many,CASSQDSGGASGANVLTF
TRBV6-4,TRBJ2-3,-,CASSGLALIDTDTQYF
TRBV2,TRBJ1-2,many,CASSEGGSYGYTF
TRBV14,TRBJ2-2,few,CASSPPRGSNTGELFF